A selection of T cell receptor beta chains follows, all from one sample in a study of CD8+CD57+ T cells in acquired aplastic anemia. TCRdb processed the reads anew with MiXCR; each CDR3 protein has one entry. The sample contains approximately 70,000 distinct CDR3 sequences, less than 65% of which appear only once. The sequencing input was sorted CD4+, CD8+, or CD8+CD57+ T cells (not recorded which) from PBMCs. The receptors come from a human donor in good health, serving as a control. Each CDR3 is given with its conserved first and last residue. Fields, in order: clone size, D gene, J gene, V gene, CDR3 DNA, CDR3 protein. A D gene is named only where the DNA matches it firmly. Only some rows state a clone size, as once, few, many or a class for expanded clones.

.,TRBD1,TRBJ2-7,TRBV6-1,TGTGCCAGCAGGAGGACAGGGGGTGTCTACGAGCAGTACTTC,CASRRTGGVYEQYF
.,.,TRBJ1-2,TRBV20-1,TGCAGTGCCTCGAACCCCAGGATAAATGGCTACACCTTC,CSASNPRINGYTF
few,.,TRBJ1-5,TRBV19,TGTGCCAGTAGTATCCCACCGCAGGGGAATCAGCCCCAGCATTTT,CASSIPPQGNQPQHF
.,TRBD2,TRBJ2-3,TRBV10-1,TGCGCCAGCAGTGAGGCGGGAGTAAGAGATACGCAGTATTTT,CASSEAGVRDTQYF
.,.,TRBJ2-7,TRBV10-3,TGTGCCATCAGTGAGCCGGAGGACACAAACTACGAGCAGTACTTC,CAISEPEDTNYEQYF
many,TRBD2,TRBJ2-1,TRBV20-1,TGCAGTGCTAGAGGCGATAGCGGGAGGTCTAATGAGCAGTTCTTC,CSARGDSGRSNEQFF
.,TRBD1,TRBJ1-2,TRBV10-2,TGCGCCAGTACAGGGGATGGCGGCTACACCTTC,CASTGDGGYTF
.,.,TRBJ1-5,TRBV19,TGTGCCAGTAGTGCCCGGGAGAAAAGCAATCAGCCCCAGCATTTT,CASSAREKSNQPQHF
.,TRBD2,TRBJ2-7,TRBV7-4,TGTGCCAGCAGCTTAAGACGGCTAGCGGGAGGGCCGGGCTACGAGCAGTACTTC,CASSLRRLAGGPGYEQYF
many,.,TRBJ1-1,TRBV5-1,TGCGCCAGCAGCTTGGTTGGGGGAGGGGTATCGGGCTCTGAAGCTTTCTTT,CASSLVGGGVSGSEAFF
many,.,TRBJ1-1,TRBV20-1,TGCAGTGCTAGAGCACTTTCCGATCGGGGGACAAAAGCTTTCTTT,CSARALSDRGTKAFF
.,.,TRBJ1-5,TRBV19,TGTGCCAGTAGTTTGCAGGCCCAGCATTTT,CASSLQAQHF
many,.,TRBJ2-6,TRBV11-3,TGTGCCAGCAGCCCGGGTGGTAGGAGGGTCTCTGGGGCCAACGTCCTGACTTTC,CASSPGGRRVSGANVLTF
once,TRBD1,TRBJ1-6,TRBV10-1,TGCGCCAGCACACCGGACAGGAATTCACCCCTCCACTTT,CASTPDRNSPLHF
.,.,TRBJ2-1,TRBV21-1,TGTGCCAGCAGCAAAGGGGTGCCCCAGACAGGGGGGAGCTCCTACAATGGGCAGTTCTTC,CASSKGVPQTGGSSYNGQFF
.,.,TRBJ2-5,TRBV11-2,TGTGCCAGCAGCTCACCACGGAGGGCAGGCCCTCAAGAGACCCAGTACTTC,CASSSPRRAGPQETQYF
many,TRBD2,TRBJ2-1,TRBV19,TGTGCCAGTAGTAGGAACGGACTAGCGGGAGGGTCCTACAATGAGCAGTTCTTC,CASSRNGLAGGSYNEQFF
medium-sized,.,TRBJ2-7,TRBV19,TGTGCCAGTAGTATAGACCCGGGCACGGGCTACGAGCAGTACTTC,CASSIDPGTGYEQYF
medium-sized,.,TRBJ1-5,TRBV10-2,TGCGCCAGCATGGAAGGCGGGGGGGTTAATAATCAGCCCCAGCATTTT,CASMEGGGVNNQPQHF
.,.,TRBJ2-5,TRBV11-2,TGTGCCAGCAGCCAGGCGGGCAGGGGAGAGACCCAGTACTTC,CASSQAGRGETQYF
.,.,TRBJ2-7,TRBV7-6,TGTGCCAGCAGCGCAACACCTAGGCACGAGCAGTACTTC,CASSATPRHEQYF
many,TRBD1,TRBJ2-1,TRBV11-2,TGTGCCAGCACTGTCCCACAGGGGCGCCGCCCTGTCGGCAATGAGCAGTTCTTC,CASTVPQGRRPVGNEQFF
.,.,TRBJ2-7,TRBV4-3,TGCGCCAGCAGCCAGGTGGGGGACACCTCCTACGAGCAGTACTTC,CASSQVGDTSYEQYF
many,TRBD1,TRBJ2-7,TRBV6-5,TGTGCCAGCAGTTACCCGGGACAGGGCGGCGAGCAGTACTTC,CASSYPGQGGEQYF
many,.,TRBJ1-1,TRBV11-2,TGTGCCAGCAGCTCGTTCTACACTGAAGCTTTCTTT,CASSSFYTEAFF
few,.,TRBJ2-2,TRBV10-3,TGTGCCATCAGTGGGTCCGTGGCAGCGAACACCGGGGAGCTGTTTTTT,CAISGSVAANTGELFF
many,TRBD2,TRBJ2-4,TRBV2,TGTGCCAGTGTCTTCCTAGCGGGAGTTGAGCGTGCCAAAAACATTCAGTACTTC,CASVFLAGVERAKNIQYF
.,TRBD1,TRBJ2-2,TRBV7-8,TGTGCCAGCAGCTTAGCGGGACAGGGTGTTACCGGGGAGCTGTTTTTT,CASSLAGQGVTGELFF
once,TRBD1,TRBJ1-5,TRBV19,TGTGCCAGTAGCATTAACAGGGGGAATCAGCCCCAGCATTTT,CASSINRGNQPQHF
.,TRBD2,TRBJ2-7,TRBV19,TGTGCCAGTAGTACCCGGGGAGGGTCCTACGAGCAGTACTTC,CASSTRGGSYEQYF
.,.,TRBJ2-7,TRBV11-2,TGTGCCAGCAGCTTGCCCGGGACGTGGAGCTCCTACGAGCAGTACTTC,CASSLPGTWSSYEQYF
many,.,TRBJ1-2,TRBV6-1,TGTGCCAGCAGGGAATTTACAGGGAACTATGGCTACACCTTC,CASREFTGNYGYTF
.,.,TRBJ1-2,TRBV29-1,TGCAGCGTTGATGACTTGGGGGGTCGCTATGGCTACACCTTC,CSVDDLGGRYGYTF
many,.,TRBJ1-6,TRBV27,TGTGCCAGCACCTGGCAGGGCGGCTCACCCCTCCACTTT,CASTWQGGSPLHF
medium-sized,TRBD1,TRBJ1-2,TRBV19,TGTGCCAGTAGTCCGACAGGGACATATGGCTACACCTTC,CASSPTGTYGYTF
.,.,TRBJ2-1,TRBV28,TGTGCCGGCGACCGGCTGGGAGGTCCCTACAATGAGCAGTTCTTC,CAGDRLGGPYNEQFF
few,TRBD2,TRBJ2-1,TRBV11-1,TGTGCCAGCAGCGTTGGAGGTAGCGGGACTGAGCAGTTCTTC,CASSVGGSGTEQFF
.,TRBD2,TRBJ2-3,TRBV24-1,TGTGCCACCAGTGCTACGGGACTAAAATTGGATACGCAGTATTTT,CATSATGLKLDTQYF
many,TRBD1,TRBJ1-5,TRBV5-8,TGTGCCAGCAGCCTTGCCGGGACAGGGTATTCTCCCCAGCATTTT,CASSLAGTGYSPQHF
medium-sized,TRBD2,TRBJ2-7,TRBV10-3,TGTGCCATCAGTGAGGCCGGGACTAGCGGGAGAGTGGAGCAGTACTTC,CAISEAGTSGRVEQYF
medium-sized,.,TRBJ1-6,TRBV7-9,TGTGCCAGCAGCTCCCCCGGGAGACAGACCTCCTCACCCCTCCACTTT,CASSSPGRQTSSPLHF
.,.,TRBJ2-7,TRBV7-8,TGTGCCAGCAGCGAAACTAGCTACGAGCAGTACTTC,CASSETSYEQYF
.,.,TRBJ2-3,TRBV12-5,TGTGCTAGTGGCATGACTCCCCGTGGGACAGATACGCAGTATTTT,CASGMTPRGTDTQYF
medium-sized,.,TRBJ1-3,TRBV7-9,TGTGCCAGCCGCTCGTCGTCAGACACCATATATTTT,CASRSSSDTIYF
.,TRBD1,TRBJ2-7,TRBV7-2,TGTGCCAGCAGCACACGACAGGGTCGGGAGTACTTC,CASSTRQGREYF
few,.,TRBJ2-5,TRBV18,TGTGCCAGCTCACCAAGTCCAACAGCCGATCAAGAGACCCAGTACTTC,CASSPSPTADQETQYF
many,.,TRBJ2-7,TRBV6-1,TGTGCCAGCAGTGCGACTAGTATGTCCTACGAGCAGTACTTC,CASSATSMSYEQYF
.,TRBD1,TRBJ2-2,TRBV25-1,TGTGCCAGCAGTGCAACAGGGGGCTCGAACACCGGGGAGCTGTTTTTT,CASSATGGSNTGELFF
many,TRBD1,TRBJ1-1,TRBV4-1,TGCGCCAGCAGCCGGGAGGACAGGCCGAACACTGAAGCTTTCTTT,CASSREDRPNTEAFF
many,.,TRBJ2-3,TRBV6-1,TGTGCCAGCACCGGACGCGGCAGCCCCACAGATACGCAGTATTTT,CASTGRGSPTDTQYF